A selection of T cell receptor beta chains follows, all from one sample in a study of cytomegalovirus exposure and HLA in healthy donors. Clones were sequenced by immunoSEQ multiplex PCR, and TCRdb holds only the in-frame ones, with some missing. The sample yields some 340,000 clones, roughly 87% seen once. The specimen sequenced was PBMCs. Source of these receptors: a woman in her twenties or thirties in good health and CMV-seropositive. CDR3s include the opening cysteine and the closing phenylalanine or tryptophan. Each record gives: CDR3 protein, J gene, V gene.

CDR3: CSVGSSLNYGYTF; J: TRBJ1-2; V: TRBV29-1
CDR3: CASSVFHATNEKLFF; J: TRBJ1-4; V: TRBV6-1
CDR3: CASSPRTVSYEQYF; J: TRBJ2-7; V: TRBV5-1
CDR3: CASSQDLFGSNEQFF; J: TRBJ2-1; V: TRBV4-3
CDR3: CASSLERQFNTIYF; J: TRBJ1-3; V: TRBV5-4
CDR3: CASIPGGFNQPQHF; J: TRBJ1-5; V: TRBV6-1
CDR3: CSGDRAAYNEQFF; J: TRBJ2-1; V: TRBV29-1
CDR3: CATSRARTGGGEQFF; J: TRBJ2-1; V: TRBV15
CDR3: CASSYSARGEQYF; J: TRBJ2-7; V: TRBV6-5
CDR3: CASSRLDRGHGYGYTF; J: TRBJ1-2; V: TRBV27
CDR3: CASSQGAGPNTEAFF; J: TRBJ1-1; V: TRBV4-3
CDR3: CASSIRGDAFAAEQYF; J: TRBJ2-7; V: TRBV19
CDR3: CASSPGSYEQYF; J: TRBJ2-7; V: TRBV7-9
CDR3: CASSPGRTSTYEQYF; J: TRBJ2-7; V: TRBV5-4
CDR3: CASSESTGEYNEQFF; J: TRBJ2-1; V: TRBV2
CDR3: CATLGNSYEQYF; J: TRBJ2-7; V: TRBV28
CDR3: CASSLTTPSTDTQYF; J: TRBJ2-3; V: TRBV14
CDR3: CASSFGQTYEQYF; J: TRBJ2-7; V: TRBV11-2
CDR3: CASSEWRDGYYGYTF; J: TRBJ1-2; V: TRBV25-1
CDR3: CAWSGGNGQPQHF; J: TRBJ1-5; V: TRBV30
CDR3: CASSTVGGAGYEQYF; J: TRBJ2-7; V: TRBV6-6
CDR3: CASPLNGYTF; J: TRBJ1-2; V: TRBV12-2
CDR3: CATIGQGTGQPQHF; J: TRBJ1-5; V: TRBV6-1
CDR3: CASSLGVQPQHF; J: TRBJ1-5; V: TRBV2
CDR3: CSVEDDIGDYGYTF; J: TRBJ1-2; V: TRBV29-1
CDR3: CASSVDVSWGRGNEQFF; J: TRBJ2-1; V: TRBV9
CDR3: CASSPRTGGTNEQYF; J: TRBJ2-7; V: TRBV7-2
CDR3: CASSIFGSNQPQHF; J: TRBJ1-5; V: TRBV19
CDR3: CASSYRRKYEQYF; J: TRBJ2-7; V: TRBV5-7